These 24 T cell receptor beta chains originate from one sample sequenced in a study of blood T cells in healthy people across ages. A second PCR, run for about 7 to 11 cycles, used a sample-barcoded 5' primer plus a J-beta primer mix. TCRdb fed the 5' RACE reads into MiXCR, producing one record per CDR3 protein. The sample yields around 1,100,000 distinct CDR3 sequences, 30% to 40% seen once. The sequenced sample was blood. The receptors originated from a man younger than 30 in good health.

The chain's CDR3 is CASSFEQGNTEAFF. CDR3 in DNA: TGTGCCAGCAGTTTCGAACAGGGGAACACTGAAGCTTTCTTT. V gene TRBV12-3 or TRBV12-4 combines with J gene TRBJ1-1; D possibly corresponds to TRBD1 (6 bases). The CDR3 has 14 residues. Between the trimmed V and J ends, which lost 3 bases and 1 base, there was a span of 9 bases.

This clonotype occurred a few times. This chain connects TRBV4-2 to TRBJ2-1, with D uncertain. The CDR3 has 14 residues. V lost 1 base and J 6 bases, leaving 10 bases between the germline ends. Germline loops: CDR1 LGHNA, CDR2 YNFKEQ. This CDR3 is CASSQGIRVNEQFF. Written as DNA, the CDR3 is TGTGCCAGCAGCCAAGGAATAAGGGTCAATGAGCAGTTCTTC.

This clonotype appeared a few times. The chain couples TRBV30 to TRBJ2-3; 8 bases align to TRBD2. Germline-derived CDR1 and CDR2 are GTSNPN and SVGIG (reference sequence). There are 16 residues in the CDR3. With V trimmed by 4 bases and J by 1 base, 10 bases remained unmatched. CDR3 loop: CAWIPGGVWGTDTQYF. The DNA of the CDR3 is TGTGCCTGGATCCCCGGGGGGGTATGGGGCACAGATACGCAGTATTTT. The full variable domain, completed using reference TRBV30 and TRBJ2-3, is SQTIHQWPATLVQPVGSPLSLECTVEGTSNPNLYWYRQAAGRGLQLLFYSVGIGQISSEVPQNLSASRPQDRQFILSSKKLLLSDSGFYLCAWIPGGVWGTDTQYFGPGTRLTVL.

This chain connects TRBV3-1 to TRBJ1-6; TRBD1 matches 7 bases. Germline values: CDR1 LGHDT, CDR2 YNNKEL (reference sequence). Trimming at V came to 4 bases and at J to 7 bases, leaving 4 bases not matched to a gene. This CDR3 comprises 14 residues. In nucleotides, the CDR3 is TGTGCCAGCAGCCGTGGACAGGCAAATTCACCCCTCCACTTT. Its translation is CASSRGQANSPLHF.

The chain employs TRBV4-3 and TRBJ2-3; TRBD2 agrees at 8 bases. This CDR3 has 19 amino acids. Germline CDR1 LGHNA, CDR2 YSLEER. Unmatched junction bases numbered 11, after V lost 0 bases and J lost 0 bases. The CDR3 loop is CASSQEGGTRDTSTDTQYF. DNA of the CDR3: TGCGCCAGCAGCCAAGAAGGGGGGACTAGGGACACTAGCACAGATACGCAGTATTTT.

The CDR3 coding sequence is TGCAGTGCGCCCCCCGGGGCAGGCTTGAACACTGAAGCTTTCTTT. Translating it yields CSAPPGAGLNTEAFF. This chain joins TRBV20-1 and TRBJ1-1, with D tentatively TRBD1 (5 bases). The CDR3 extends over 15 amino acids. CDR1 and CDR2 from the germline V gene are DFQATT and SNEGSKA (reference sequence). Trimming took 6 bases from V and 0 from J, leaving 17 bases between them.

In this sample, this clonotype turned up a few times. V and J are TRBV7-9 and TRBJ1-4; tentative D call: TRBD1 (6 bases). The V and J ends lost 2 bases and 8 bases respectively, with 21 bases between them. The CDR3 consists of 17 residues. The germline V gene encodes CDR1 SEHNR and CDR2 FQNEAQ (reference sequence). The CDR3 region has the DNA TGTGCCAGCAGCTTAAATCTGAAGGGGGGGATCTACGAAAAACTGTTTTTT. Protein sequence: CASSLNLKGGIYEKLFF. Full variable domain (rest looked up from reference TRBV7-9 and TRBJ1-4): DTGVSQNPRHKITKRGQNVTFRCDPISEHNRLYWYRQTLGQGPEFLTYFQNEAQLEKSRLLSDRFSAERPKGSFSTLEIQRTEQGDSAMYLCASSLNLKGGIYEKLFFGSGTQLSVL.

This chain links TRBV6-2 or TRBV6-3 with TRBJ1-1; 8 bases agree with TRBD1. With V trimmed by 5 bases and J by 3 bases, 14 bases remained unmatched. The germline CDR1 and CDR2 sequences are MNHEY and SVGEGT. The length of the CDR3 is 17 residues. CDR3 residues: CASSARQGSEGDTEAFF. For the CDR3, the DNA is TGTGCCAGCAGTGCCCGACAGGGGAGCGAAGGGGACACTGAAGCTTTCTTT.

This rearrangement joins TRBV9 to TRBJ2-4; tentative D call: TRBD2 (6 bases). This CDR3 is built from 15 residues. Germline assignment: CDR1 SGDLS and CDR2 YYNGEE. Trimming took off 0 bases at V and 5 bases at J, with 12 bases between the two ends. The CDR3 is CASSVGGRRENIQYF. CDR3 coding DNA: TGTGCCAGCAGCGTAGGGGGAAGGAGGGAAAACATTCAGTACTTC.

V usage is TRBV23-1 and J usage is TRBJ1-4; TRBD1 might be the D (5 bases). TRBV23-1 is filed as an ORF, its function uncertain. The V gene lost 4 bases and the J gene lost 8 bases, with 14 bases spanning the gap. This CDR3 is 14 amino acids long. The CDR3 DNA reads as TGCGCCAGCAGTCTACGCAGGGCCCAAGAAAAACTGTTTTTT. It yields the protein CASSLRRAQEKLFF.

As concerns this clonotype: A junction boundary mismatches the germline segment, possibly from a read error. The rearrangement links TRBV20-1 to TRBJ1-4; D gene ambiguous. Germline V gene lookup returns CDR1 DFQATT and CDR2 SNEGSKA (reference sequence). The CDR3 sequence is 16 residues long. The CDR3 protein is CSARDPSAATNDKLFF. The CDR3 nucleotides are TGCAGTGCTAGAGATCCTTCGGCTGCAACTAATGATAAACTGTTTTTT.

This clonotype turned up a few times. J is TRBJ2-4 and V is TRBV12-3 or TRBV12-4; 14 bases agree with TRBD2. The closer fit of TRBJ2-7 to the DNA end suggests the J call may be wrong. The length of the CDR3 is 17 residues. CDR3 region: CASSYGLAGGYSYEQYF. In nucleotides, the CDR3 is TGTGCCAGCAGCTACGGACTAGCGGGGGGATACTCCTACGAGCAGTACTTC.

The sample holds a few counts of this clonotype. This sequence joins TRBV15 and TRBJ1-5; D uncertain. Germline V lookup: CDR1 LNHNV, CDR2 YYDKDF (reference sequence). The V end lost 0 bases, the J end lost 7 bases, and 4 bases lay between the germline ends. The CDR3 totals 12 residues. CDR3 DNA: TGTGCCACCAGCAGAGATCTCCAGCCCCAGCATTTT. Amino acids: CATSRDLQPQHF.

The CDR3 DNA is TGTGCCAGCAGCTTAAACAGGGGGCGAAGTACAGATACGCAGTATTTT. The encoded protein is CASSLNRGRSTDTQYF. This sequence joins TRBV7-9 and TRBJ2-3, with 9 bases fitting TRBD1. Germline lookup yields CDR1 SEHNR and CDR2 FQNEAQ (reference sequence). The CDR3 is made up of 16 amino acids. V dropped 2 bases and J dropped 3; count of bases not matched to a gene: 6.

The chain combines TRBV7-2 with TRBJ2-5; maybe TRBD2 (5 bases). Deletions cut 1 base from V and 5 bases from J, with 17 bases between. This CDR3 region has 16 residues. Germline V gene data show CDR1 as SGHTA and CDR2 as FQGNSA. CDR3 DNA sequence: TGTACCAGCAGCTTAGATCGTTCCCTAGCCCGTGAGACCCAGTACTTC. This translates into CTSSLDRSLARETQYF.

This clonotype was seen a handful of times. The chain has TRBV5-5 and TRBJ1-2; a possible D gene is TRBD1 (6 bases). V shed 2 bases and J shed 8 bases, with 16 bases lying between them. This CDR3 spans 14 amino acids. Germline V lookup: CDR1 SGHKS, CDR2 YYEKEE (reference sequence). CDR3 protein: CASSFLSTGLGYTF. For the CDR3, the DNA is TGTGCCAGCAGCTTCCTATCTACAGGGCTCGGCTACACCTTC.

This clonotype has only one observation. CDR3 residues: CASIFRRSGKGSTEAFF. The CDR3 DNA sequence: TGTGCCAGCATTTTTCGCCGATCGGGCAAAGGGAGCACTGAAGCTTTCTTT. The J gene is TRBJ1-1, the V gene TRBV2; D is uncertain. The CDR3 is 17 residues long. CDR1 SNHLY and CDR2 FYNNEI come from the germline V gene. Between the trimmed V and J ends, which lost 7 bases and 4 bases, there was a span of 25 bases.

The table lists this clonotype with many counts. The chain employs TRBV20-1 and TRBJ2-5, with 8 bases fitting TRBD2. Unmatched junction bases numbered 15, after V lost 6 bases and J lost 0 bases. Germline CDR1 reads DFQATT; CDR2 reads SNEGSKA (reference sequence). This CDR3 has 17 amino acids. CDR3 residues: CSAPWPAGVTYQETQYF. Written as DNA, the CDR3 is TGCAGTGCACCCTGGCCAGCGGGGGTGACGTACCAAGAGACCCAGTACTTC.

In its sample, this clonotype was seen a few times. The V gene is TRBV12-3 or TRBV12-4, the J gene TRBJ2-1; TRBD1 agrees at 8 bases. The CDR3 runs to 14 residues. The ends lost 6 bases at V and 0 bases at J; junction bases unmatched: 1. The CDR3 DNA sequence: TGTGCCAGCAGCGGGACAGGCTCCTACAATGAGCAGTTCTTC. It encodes CASSGTGSYNEQFF.

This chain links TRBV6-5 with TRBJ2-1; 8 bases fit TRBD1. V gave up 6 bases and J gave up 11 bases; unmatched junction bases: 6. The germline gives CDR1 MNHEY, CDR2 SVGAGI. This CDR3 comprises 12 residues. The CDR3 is CASRSGQGKQFF. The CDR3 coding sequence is TGTGCCAGCAGATCCGGACAGGGAAAGCAGTTCTTC.

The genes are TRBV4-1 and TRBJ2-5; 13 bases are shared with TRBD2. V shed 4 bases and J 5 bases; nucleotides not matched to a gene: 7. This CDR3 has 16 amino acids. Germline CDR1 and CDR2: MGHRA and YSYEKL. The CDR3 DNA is TGCGCCAGCAGCCGGACTAGCGGGAGATTGGAGGAGACCCAGTACTTC. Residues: CASSRTSGRLEETQYF.

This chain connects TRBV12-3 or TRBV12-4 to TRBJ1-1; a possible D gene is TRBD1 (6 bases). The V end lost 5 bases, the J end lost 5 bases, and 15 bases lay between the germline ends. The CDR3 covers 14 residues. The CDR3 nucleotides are TGTGCCAGCAGTCCCCGACAGGCTGGGACTGAAGCTTTCTTT. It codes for CASSPRQAGTEAFF.

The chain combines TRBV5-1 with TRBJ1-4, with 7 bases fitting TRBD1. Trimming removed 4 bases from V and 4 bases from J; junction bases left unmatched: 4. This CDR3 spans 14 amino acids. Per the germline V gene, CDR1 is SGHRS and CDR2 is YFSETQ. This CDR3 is CASSRGQYNEKLFF. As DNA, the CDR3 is TGCGCCAGCAGCCGGGGACAGTATAATGAAAAACTGTTTTTT.

The CDR3 loop reads CASTMTGPGYNEQYF. In nucleotides, the CDR3 is TGTGCCAGCACCATGACAGGGCCGGGGTACAATGAGCAGTACTTC. The gene calls are TRBV12-3 or TRBV12-4 and TRBJ2-1, with 7 bases identical to TRBD1. The last part of the DNA fits TRBJ2-7 better; the J call may be wrong. CDR3 length: 15 residues.